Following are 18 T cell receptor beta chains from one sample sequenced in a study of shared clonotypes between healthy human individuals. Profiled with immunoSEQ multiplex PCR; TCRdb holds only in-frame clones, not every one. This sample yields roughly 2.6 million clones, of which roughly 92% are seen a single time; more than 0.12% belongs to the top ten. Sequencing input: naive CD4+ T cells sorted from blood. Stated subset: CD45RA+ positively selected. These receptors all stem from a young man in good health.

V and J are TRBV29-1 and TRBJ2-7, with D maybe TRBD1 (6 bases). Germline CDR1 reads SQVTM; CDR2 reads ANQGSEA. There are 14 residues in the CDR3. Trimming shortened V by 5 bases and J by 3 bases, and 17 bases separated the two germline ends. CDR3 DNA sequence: TGCAGCGTTAGATACAGGGAGCTGGGCTACGAGCAGTACTTC. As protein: CSVRYRELGYEQYF.

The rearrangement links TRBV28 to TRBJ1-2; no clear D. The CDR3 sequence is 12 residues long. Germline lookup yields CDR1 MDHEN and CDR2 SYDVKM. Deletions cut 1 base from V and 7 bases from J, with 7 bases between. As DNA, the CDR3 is TGTGCCAGCAGTTTATTGTGGGGTGGCTACACCTTC. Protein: CASSLLWGGYTF.

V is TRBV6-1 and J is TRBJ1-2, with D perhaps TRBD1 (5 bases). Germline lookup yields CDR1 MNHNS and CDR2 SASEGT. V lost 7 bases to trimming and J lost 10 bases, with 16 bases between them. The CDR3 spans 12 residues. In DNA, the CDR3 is TGTGCCAGCACGCCTTTCAGGGAGGCCTACACCTTC. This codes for CASTPFREAYTF.

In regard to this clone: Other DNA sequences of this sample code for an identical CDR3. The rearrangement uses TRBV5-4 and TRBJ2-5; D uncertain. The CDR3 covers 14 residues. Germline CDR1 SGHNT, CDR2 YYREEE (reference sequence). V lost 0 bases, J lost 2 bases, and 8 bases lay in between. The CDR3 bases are TGTGCCAGCAGCTTGGGAGCAGGACAAGAGACCCAGTACTTC. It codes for CASSLGAGQETQYF.

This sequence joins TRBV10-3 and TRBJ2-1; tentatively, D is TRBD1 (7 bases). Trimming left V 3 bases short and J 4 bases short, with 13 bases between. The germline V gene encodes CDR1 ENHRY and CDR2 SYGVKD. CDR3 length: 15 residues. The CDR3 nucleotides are TGTGCCATCAGTGAAGGAGGGGGCACATACAATGAGCAGTTCTTC. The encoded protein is CAISEGGGTYNEQFF.

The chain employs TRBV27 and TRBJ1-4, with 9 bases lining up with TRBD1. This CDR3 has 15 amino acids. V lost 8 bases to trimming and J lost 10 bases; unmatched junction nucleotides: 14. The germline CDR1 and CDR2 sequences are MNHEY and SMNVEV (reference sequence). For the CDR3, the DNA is TGTGCCAGCTCTAGGACAGGGGAAATTGGAGTAAAACTGTTTTTT. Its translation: CASSRTGEIGVKLFF.

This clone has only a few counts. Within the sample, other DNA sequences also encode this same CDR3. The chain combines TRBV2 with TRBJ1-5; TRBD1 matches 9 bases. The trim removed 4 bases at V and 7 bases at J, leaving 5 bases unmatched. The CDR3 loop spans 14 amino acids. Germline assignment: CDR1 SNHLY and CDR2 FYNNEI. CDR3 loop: CASSGTGVSQPQHF. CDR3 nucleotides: TGTGCCAGCAGTGGGACAGGGGTTAGCCAGCCCCAGCATTTT.

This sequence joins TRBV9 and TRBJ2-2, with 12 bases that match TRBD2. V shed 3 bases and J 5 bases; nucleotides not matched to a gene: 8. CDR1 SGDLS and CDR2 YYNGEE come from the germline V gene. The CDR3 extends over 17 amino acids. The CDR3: CASSGLAGGPRTGELFF. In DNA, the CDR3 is TGTGCCAGCAGCGGGCTAGCGGGAGGGCCGAGGACCGGGGAGCTGTTTTTT.

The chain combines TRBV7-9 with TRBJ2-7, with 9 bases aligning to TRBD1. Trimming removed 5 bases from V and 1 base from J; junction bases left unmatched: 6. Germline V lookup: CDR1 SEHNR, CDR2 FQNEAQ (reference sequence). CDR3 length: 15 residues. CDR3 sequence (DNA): TGTGCCAGCAGCCGAACAGGGGGCAAGTCCTACGAGCAGTACTTC. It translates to CASSRTGGKSYEQYF.

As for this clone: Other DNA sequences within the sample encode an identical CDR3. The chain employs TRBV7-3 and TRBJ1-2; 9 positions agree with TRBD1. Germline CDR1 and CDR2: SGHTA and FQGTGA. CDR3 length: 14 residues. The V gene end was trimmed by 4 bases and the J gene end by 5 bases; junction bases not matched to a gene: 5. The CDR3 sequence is CASSSGQGSYGYTF. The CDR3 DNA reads TGTGCCAGCAGCTCAGGACAGGGGTCGTATGGCTACACCTTC.

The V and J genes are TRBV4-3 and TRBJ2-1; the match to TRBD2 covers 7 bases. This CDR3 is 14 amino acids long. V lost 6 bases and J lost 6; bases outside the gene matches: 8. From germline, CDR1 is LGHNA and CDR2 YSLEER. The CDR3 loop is CASSITGGINEQFF. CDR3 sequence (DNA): TGCGCCAGCAGTATCACGGGAGGCATCAATGAGCAGTTCTTC.

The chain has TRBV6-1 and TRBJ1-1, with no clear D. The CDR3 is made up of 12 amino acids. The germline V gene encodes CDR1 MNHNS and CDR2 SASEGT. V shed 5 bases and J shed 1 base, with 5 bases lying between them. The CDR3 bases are TGTGCCAGCAGTCCCGGGAACACTGAAGCTTTCTTT. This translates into CASSPGNTEAFF.

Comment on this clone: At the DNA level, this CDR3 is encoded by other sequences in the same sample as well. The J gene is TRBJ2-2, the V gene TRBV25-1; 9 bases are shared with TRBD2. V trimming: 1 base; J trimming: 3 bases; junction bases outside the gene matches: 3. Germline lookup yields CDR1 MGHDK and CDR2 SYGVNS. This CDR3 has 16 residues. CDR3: CASSESRLADTGELFF. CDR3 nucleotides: TGTGCCAGCAGTGAATCGAGACTAGCGGACACCGGGGAGCTGTTTTTT.

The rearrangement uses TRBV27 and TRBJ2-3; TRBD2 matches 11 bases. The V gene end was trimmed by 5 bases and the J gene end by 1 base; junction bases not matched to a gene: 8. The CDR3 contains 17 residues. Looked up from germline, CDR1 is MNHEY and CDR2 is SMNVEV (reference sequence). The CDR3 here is CASSQHRLAGRTDTQYF. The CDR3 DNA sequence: TGTGCCAGCAGTCAACACAGACTAGCGGGACGCACAGATACGCAGTATTTT.

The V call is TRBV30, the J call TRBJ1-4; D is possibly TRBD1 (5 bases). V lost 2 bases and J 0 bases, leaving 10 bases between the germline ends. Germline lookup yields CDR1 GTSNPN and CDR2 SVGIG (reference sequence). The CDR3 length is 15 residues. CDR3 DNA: TGTGCCTGGAGTAGAGGGGTTTCAACTAATGAAAAACTGTTTTTT. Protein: CAWSRGVSTNEKLFF.

The CDR3 sequence: CSVEYEGKGNTIYF. CDR3 coding DNA: TGCAGCGTTGAATATGAGGGAAAAGGAAACACCATATATTTT. The chain joins TRBV29-1 to TRBJ1-3; D gene uncertain. CDR3 length: 14 amino acids. V was cut by 2 bases and J by 4 bases, with 12 bases left in between. Germline V CDR1 and CDR2: SQVTM, ANQGSEA.

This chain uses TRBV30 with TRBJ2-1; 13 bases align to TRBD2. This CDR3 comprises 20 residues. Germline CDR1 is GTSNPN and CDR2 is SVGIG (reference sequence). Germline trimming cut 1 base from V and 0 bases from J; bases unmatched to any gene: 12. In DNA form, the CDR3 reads TGTGCCTGGAGTGACCCGGGGCGGAGGACTAGCGGGAGCTCCTACAATGAGCAGTTCTTC. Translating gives CAWSDPGRRTSGSSYNEQFF.

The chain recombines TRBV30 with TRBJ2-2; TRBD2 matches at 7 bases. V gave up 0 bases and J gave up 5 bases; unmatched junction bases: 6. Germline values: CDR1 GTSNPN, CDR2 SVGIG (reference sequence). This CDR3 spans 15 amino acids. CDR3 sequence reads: CAWSVGTIYTGELFF. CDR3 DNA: TGTGCCTGGAGTGTAGGGACTATTTATACCGGGGAGCTGTTTTTT.